This TCR beta chain derives from a study of neurological immune-mediated disorders. V gave up 4 bases and J gave up 0 bases; unmatched junction bases: 9. This CDR3 has 16 residues. CDR1 is DFQATT and CDR2 is SNEGSKA in the germline V gene (reference sequence). TCRdb recomputed calls from the 5' RACE reads with MiXCR, one row per CDR3 protein. In the table there are fewer than 20,000 distinct CDR3 sequences, roughly 14% of which are singletons. This clonotype was counted ten times or more. This clonotype was obtained from a man aged 60 to 69 with HTLV-1-associated myelopathy (HAM/TSP). Sequencing was done on a sample of PBMCs. This chain joins TRBV20-1 and TRBJ1-1; the match to TRBD1 covers 9 bases. The CDR3 spells CSATTGGRGMNTEAFF. The DNA for the CDR3 is TGCAGTGCTACCACAGGGGGCAGGGGTATGAACACTGAAGCTTTCTTT.